Listed below are T cell receptor beta chains from one sample, sequenced in a study of beta chain features in type 1 diabetes. Sequencing was performed with immunoSEQ multiplex PCR; in TCRdb, only in-frame clones are kept and a portion is missing. The repertoire includes approximately 340,000 clones, approximately 15% of them detected once, and under 0.02% sits in the top ten. The sample comprised naive CD4+ T cells from blood. These receptors were taken from a woman aged 18-30 years in good health. CDR3s include the opening cysteine and the closing phenylalanine or tryptophan. Fields, in order: D gene, clone size, V gene, J gene, CDR3 protein, CDR3 DNA. The D gene is left open where the match is weak. Clone size appears in some rows only: once, few, many, or a class for an expanded clone.

d_call: NA
clone_size: NA
v_call: TRBV28
j_call: TRBJ1-1
cdr3_aa: CASSGQLNTEAFF
cdr3_nt: TGTGCCAGCAGTGGACAGCTGAACACTGAAGCTTTCTTT

d_call: TRBD2
clone_size: few
v_call: TRBV7-9
j_call: TRBJ2-1
cdr3_aa: CASSASGRALNEQFF
cdr3_nt: TGTGCCAGCAGCGCTAGCGGGAGGGCCCTCAATGAGCAGTTCTTC

d_call: TRBD2
clone_size: few
v_call: TRBV11-2
j_call: TRBJ2-2
cdr3_aa: CASSFRLAGEPGELFF
cdr3_nt: TGTGCCAGCAGCTTCCGACTAGCGGGAGAACCCGGGGAGCTGTTTTTT

d_call: TRBD2
clone_size: few
v_call: TRBV7-3
j_call: TRBJ2-3
cdr3_aa: CASSPNSGRTDTQYF
cdr3_nt: TGTGCCAGCAGCCCCAATAGCGGGCGAACAGATACGCAGTATTTT

d_call: TRBD1
clone_size: NA
v_call: TRBV27
j_call: TRBJ1-5
cdr3_aa: CASKGQLNQPQHF
cdr3_nt: TGTGCCAGTAAGGGACAGCTCAATCAGCCCCAGCATTTT

d_call: NA
clone_size: few
v_call: TRBV4-3
j_call: TRBJ2-1
cdr3_aa: CASSQEGKGLYNEQFF
cdr3_nt: TGCGCCAGCAGCCAAGAAGGAAAGGGGTTGTACAATGAGCAGTTCTTC

d_call: NA
clone_size: NA
v_call: TRBV29-1
j_call: TRBJ1-1
cdr3_aa: CSVAGGLTEAFF
cdr3_nt: TGCAGCGTGGCAGGTGGGCTGACTGAAGCTTTCTTT

d_call: NA
clone_size: few
v_call: TRBV14
j_call: TRBJ1-1
cdr3_aa: CASSPRDIAMNTEAFF
cdr3_nt: TGTGCCAGCAGCCCCCGGGACATAGCCATGAACACTGAAGCTTTCTTT

d_call: TRBD2
clone_size: NA
v_call: TRBV27
j_call: TRBJ2-3
cdr3_aa: CASRRLAEMRDTQYF
cdr3_nt: TGTGCCAGCAGAAGACTAGCGGAGATGAGAGATACGCAGTATTTT

d_call: TRBD2
clone_size: NA
v_call: TRBV4-3
j_call: TRBJ2-7
cdr3_aa: CASSQGLAVIYEQYF
cdr3_nt: TGCGCCAGCAGCCAAGGCCTAGCGGTAATCTACGAGCAGTACTTC

d_call: TRBD2
clone_size: few
v_call: TRBV19
j_call: TRBJ2-1
cdr3_aa: CASSTPAAGFNEQFF
cdr3_nt: TGTGCCAGTAGTACCCCCGCAGCGGGATTCAATGAGCAGTTCTTC

d_call: NA
clone_size: few
v_call: TRBV30
j_call: TRBJ1-3
cdr3_aa: CAWSVVPGNTIYF
cdr3_nt: TGTGCCTGGAGTGTAGTACCGGGGAACACCATATATTTT

d_call: NA
clone_size: few
v_call: TRBV11-2
j_call: TRBJ1-3
cdr3_aa: CASSLSGRIGNTIYF
cdr3_nt: TGTGCCAGCAGCCTATCCGGGAGGATTGGAAACACCATATATTTT

d_call: NA
clone_size: few
v_call: TRBV7-9
j_call: TRBJ2-3
cdr3_aa: CASSLTGRGHTDTQYF
cdr3_nt: TGTGCCAGCAGCTTAACCGGGAGAGGACACACAGATACGCAGTATTTT